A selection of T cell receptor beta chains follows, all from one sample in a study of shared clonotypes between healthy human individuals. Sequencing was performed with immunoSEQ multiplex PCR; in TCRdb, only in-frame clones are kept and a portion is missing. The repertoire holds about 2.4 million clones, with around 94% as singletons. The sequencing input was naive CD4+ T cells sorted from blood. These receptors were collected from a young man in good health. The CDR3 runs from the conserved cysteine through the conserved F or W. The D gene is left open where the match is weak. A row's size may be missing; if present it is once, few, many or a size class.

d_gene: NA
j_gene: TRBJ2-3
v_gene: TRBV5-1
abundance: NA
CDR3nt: TGCGCCAGCAGCTTGTTCGACACCACAGATACGCAGTATTTT
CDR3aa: CASSLFDTTDTQYF

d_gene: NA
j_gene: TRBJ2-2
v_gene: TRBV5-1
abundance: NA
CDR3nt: TGCGCCAGCAGCTTATCGGGGAACACCGGGGAGCTGTTTTTT
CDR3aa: CASSLSGNTGELFF

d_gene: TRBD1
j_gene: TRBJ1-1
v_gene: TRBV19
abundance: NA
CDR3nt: TGTGCCAGTAGTGCGGACAGGGTGAACACTGAAGCTTTCTTT
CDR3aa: CASSADRVNTEAFF

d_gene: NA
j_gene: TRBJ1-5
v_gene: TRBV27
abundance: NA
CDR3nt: TGTGCCAGCAGGCGGACAGTCTATAGCAATCAGCCCCAGCATTTT
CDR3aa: CASRRTVYSNQPQHF

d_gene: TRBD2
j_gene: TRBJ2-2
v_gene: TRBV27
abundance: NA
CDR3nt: TGTGCCAGCCGAGGTCTAGCGGTCACCGGGGAGCTGTTTTTT
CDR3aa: CASRGLAVTGELFF

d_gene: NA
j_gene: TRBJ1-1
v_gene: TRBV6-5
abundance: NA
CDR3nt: TGTGCCAGCTACCGGCTTACGGGGAACACTGAAGCTTTCTTT
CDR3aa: CASYRLTGNTEAFF

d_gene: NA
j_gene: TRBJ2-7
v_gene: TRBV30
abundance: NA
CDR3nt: TGTGCCTGGGGACAGGGAGGGGGCGAGCAGTACTTC
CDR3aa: CAWGQGGGEQYF

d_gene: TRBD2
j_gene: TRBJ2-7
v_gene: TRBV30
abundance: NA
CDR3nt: TGTGCCTGGATGGCGGGAGGCCCCTCCTACGAGCAGTACTTC
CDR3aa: CAWMAGGPSYEQYF

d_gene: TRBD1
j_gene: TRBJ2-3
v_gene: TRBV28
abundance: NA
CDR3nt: TGTGCCAGCAGTTTACGAGGGGGCTATCCAGATACGCAGTATTTT
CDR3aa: CASSLRGGYPDTQYF

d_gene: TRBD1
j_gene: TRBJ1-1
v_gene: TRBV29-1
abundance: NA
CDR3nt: TGCAGCGCCCGGACAGGGCTAGGCAACACTGAAGCTTTCTTT
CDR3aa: CSARTGLGNTEAFF

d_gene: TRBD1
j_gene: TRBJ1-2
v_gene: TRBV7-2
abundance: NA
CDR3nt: TGTGCCAGCAGCCTCCGGGACAGGGGGACCTATGGCTACACCTTC
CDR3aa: CASSLRDRGTYGYTF

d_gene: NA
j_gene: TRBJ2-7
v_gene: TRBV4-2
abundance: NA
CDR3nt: TGTGCCAGCAGCCAAGATCCGGGGGTTTACGAGCAGTACTTC
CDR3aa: CASSQDPGVYEQYF

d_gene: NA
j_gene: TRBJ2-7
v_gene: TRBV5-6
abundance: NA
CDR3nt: TGTGCCAGCAGCTTGCGGCGACTCAGCTCCTACGAGCAGTACTTC
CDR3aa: CASSLRRLSSYEQYF

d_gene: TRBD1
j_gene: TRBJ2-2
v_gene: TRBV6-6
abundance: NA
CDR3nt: TGTGCCAGCAGGAGGGACAGGGGTACCGGGGAGCTGTTTTTT
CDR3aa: CASRRDRGTGELFF

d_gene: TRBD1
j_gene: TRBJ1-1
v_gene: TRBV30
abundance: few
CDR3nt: TGTGCCTGGAGCTCTGGACAGGGGAGGGATGAAGCTTTCTTT
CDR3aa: CAWSSGQGRDEAFF

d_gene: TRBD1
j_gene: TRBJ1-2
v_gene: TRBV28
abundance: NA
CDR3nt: TGTGCCAGCAGGAAAACAGGGGCTAACTATGGCTACACCTTC
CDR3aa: CASRKTGANYGYTF

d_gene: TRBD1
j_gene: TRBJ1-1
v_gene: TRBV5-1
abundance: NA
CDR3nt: TGCGCCAGCAGGTTGGGGGACAGGGTGAACACTGAAGCTTTCTTT
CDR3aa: CASRLGDRVNTEAFF

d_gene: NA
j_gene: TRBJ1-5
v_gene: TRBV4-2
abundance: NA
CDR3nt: TGTGCCAGCAGCCAGCAACAGGCGGGCAATCAGCCCCAGCATTTT
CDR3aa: CASSQQQAGNQPQHF

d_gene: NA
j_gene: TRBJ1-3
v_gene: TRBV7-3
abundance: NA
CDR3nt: TGTGCCAGCAGCGCAACGAGGGGAAACACCATATATTTT
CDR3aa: CASSATRGNTIYF

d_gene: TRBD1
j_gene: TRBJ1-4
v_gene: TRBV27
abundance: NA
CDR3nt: TGTGCCAGCAGACAGGGGTCCCTCCTAACTAATGAAAAACTGTTTTTT
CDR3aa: CASRQGSLLTNEKLFF

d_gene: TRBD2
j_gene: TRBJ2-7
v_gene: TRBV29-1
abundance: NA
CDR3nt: TGCAAAGCGGGAGGGCCAGGTGAGCAGTACTTC
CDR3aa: CKAGGPGEQYF

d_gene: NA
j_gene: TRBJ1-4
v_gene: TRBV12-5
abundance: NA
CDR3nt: TGTGCTAGTGGTTTGGGGGGCGGAAAGAATGAAAAACTGTTTTTT
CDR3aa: CASGLGGGKNEKLFF

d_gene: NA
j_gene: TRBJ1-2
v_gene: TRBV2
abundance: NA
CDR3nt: TGTGCCAGCAGTTCCGGGGGGGTTAACTATGGCTACACCTTC
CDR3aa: CASSSGGVNYGYTF

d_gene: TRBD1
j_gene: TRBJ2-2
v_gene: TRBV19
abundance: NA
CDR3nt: TGTGCCAGTATGCGACCCGGACAGGGGGCTGGCGGGGAGCTGTTTTTT
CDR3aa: CASMRPGQGAGGELFF

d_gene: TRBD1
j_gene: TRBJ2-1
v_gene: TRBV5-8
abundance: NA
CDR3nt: TGTGCCAGCAGCCCCAGGACAGGGGGCGCGAACAATGAGCAGTTCTTC
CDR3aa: CASSPRTGGANNEQFF